What follows is one T cell receptor beta chain and its context. This clonotype was recorded at least ten times. Its recognized antigen is unknown. Base-call qualities are not available, and no considerably larger clone is one nucleotide away. This entry comes from a study of regulatory T cells in long-lasting Graves disease (dated by TCRdb to the early 2020s). Notes on the research overall: Antithyroid drugs had been taken for less than 3 months by newly diagnosed Graves' disease patients. A total of roughly 35 samples underwent TCR sequencing: about 13 from persistent and around 20 from newly diagnosed Graves' disease patients. Peripheral blood TCR sequencing and RNA sequencing compared persistent Graves' disease patients with newly diagnosed Graves' disease patients. The study was registered as a clinical trial and conducted in China.

The CDR3 holds 14 amino acids from the cysteine to the phenylalanine. The retained sequence is limited to the CDR3, 42 bases, with the frame set at the first base. V loses 4 bases of germline sequence and J loses 2 bases, and the interval between the two ends is 12 bases. Sample time point, as interpreted from the label and publication: newly diagnosed GD, antithyroid drugs for less than 3 months. For both TCR sequencing and RNA sequencing, RNA was extracted from PBMCs in TRIzol. The diagnosis of Graves' disease followed American Thyroid Association guidelines. Patients for the study were recruited at an endocrinology department in Xi'an, China. Each patient gave approximately 8.8 milliliters of peripheral blood, collected in an EDTA anticoagulant tube. Ficoll Paque Plus density gradient separation was used to isolate PBMCs, and no additional T cell sorting was done. RNA quality was checked with an Agilent 2100 Bioanalyzer and agarose gel, and concentration with a NanoDrop 2000.

Libraries were prepared through multiplex PCR. The sequencer was an Illumina HiSeq 4000. TCR beta libraries were built with iRepertoire HTBI primers and Arm-PCR amplification of CDR3 regions. PCR products were gel purified before sequencing. Under the source paper's analysis protocol: Across samples, roughly 60 TRBV and 15 or so TRBJ segments were identified and used for gene usage analysis of CDR3 amino acid clonotypes. COPE and FqMerger were used to merge the filtered high-quality paired reads into contigs. BLAST was used to align contigs to IMGT TRBV, TRBD and TRBJ reference genes, and CDR3 was defined according to IMGT. Any clonotype with a frequency above 0.1% was classified as a highly expanded clone. Shannon entropy was used to measure repertoire diversity, and the Gini coefficient was used to measure V-J evenness. A clonotype found in more than one individual was treated as public. TCRdb reran the public reads through fastp at Q25 and MiXCR, keeping productive beta chains. Under each unique CDR3 protein, matching rows form one entry showing the most common genes and DNA. V and J calls and clone size were set by TCRdb, not the authors. Present in this sample are 360,000 or so distinct CDR3 sequences, 12% of which were seen just once. Over 15% of the sample rests with the top ten.

Results and caveats for the whole study, not just this receptor: Because the primary lesion, thyroid tissue, could not be accessed, the study looked at peripheral blood alone. As a limitation, the authors acknowledged that the small sample size may reduce accuracy. More public clonotypes were shared among persistent patients (approximately 3,000) than among newly diagnosed patients (966). Only the TCR beta chain was sequenced and analyzed. Lower TCR Shannon entropy and fewer highly expanded clones were observed in persistent Graves' disease patients than in newly diagnosed patients, which suggested clonal expansion. Preferential use of TRBV28, TRBJ1-2 and TRBJ2-5 was observed in persistent disease, whereas TRBV20-1 and TRBJ2-1 were favored in newly diagnosed disease.

These data also featured in a second study, about T cells in Graves' hyperthyroidism and ophthalmopathy. From the second report: Graves' hyperthyroidism was defined as stable when no progression to ophthalmopathy occurred over 18 months of follow-up. Hyperthyroidism patients were newly diagnosed, had a disease duration of under 2 months, and were aged 18 to 65 years. The study excluded patients with uncontrolled infections, other autoimmune diseases, pregnancy or lactation. Diagnoses relied on clinical symptoms, serum thyroxine and TRAb, thyroid ultrasound and orbital computed tomography. The TCR CDR3 was subjected to a first round of RT-PCR using the HTBI primer set and the Qiagen OneStep RT-PCR kit. Most expanded thyroid clonotypes (frequency above 0.001) were also detected in blood, suggesting blood repertoires may reflect thyroid immune responses. A model built on a 13 V-J signature distinguished ophthalmopathy from stable hyperthyroidism, reaching around 88% sensitivity and approximately 81% specificity in cross-validation and 80%/75% in testing. In validation, progression to ophthalmopathy was predicted by the model with 70% to 71% sensitivity and 72.22% specificity, a median of roughly 6.4 months before onset. TCR V-J signatures able to tell the groups apart were searched for in a discovery cohort of 95 to 100 patients, of whom about 40 had Graves' ophthalmopathy and roughly 59 had stable Graves' hyperthyroidism. An independent validation cohort of some 18 hyperthyroidism patients and about 15 patients who later progressed to ophthalmopathy tested prospective prediction of ophthalmopathy. The 75 to 100 discovery patients were divided at random into training and test sets in a 7:3 ratio. In addition, the study compared T-cell repertoires in thyroid tissue and in blood from a handful of Graves' hyperthyroidism patients. After blood sampling, hyperthyroidism patients were treated with methimazole at a starting dose of 30 mg daily, and ophthalmopathy patients were treated with high-dose intravenous methylprednisolone. The libraries were constructed in a second round of multiplex PCR and then size-selected and purified. Paired-end sequencing of the libraries was performed with 100 bp reads on an Illumina HiSeq2000. SOAPnuke was used to process the raw data, with reads discarded if the reads contained adapters or uncalled bases, had a mean Phred below 15, or lacked an exact constant-primer or identifier match. High-quality paired reads were merged using COPE v1.2.5, and each unique nucleotide sequence was defined as a clonotype. MiTCR v1.1 was used to align the clonotypes against IMGT TRBV, TRBD and TRBJ reference segments. The analysis included only V-J combinations with a frequency above 0.0001, which together covered 98% to 99.2% of the repertoires. The TCS score was defined as F50 (clonal expansion) divided by E x V (chaos), with BLOSUM62-based TCRdist calculated between CDR3 peptides within each V-J. Welch's t-statistics and random forest reduced 500 to 550 V-J features to 13, which were used in a naive Bayes classifier (R e1071). No statistical method was used to set the sample size in advance, and investigators knew the group allocation. The paper reports TCR Vbeta CDR3 sequencing of about 140 peripheral blood samples: approximately 41 ophthalmopathy, about 75 hyperthyroidism and around 17 progressor patients.

The chain joins TRBV12-3 or TRBV12-4 to TRBJ2-7, with TRBD1 perhaps the D gene, on 6 matching bases. The sequence was collected from a young woman with Graves disease. Donor details come from another sample of the same person, matched by shared clones. The sequenced sample was peripheral blood mononuclear cells (PBMCs), obtained at new diagnosis, from a patient treated with antithyroid drugs. The DNA sequence is TGTGCCAGCAGTTCCCTAGGACAGACCTACGAGCAGTACTTC. Protein translation: CASSSLGQTYEQYF.